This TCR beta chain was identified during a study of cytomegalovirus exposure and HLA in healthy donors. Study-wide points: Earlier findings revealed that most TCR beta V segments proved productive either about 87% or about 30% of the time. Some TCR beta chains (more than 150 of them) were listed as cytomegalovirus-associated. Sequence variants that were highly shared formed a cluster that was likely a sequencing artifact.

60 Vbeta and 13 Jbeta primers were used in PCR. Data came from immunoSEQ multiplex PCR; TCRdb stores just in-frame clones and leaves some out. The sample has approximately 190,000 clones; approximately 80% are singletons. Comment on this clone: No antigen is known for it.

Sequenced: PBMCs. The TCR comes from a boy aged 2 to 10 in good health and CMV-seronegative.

For the CDR3, the DNA is TGTGCCAGCAGCCAAGATACGGGGATCTACACAGATACGCAGTATTTT. Translating gives CASSQDTGIYTDTQYF. The gene calls are TRBV4-2 and TRBJ2-3; tentative D call: TRBD2 (5 bases). Per germline, CDR1 LGHNA and CDR2 YNFKEQ. The V end was cut by 0 bases, the J end by 2 bases, with 12 bases between. CDR3 size: 16 residues.